This T cell receptor beta chain was retrieved from a study of patients and donors after allogeneic stem cell transplantation. TCRdb used MiXCR to reprocess the RT-PCR reads, holding one entry per CDR3 protein. Of hundreds of thousands of distinct CDR3 sequences in the sample, approximately 16% were seen once. Germline V gene sequence: CDR1 MNHEY, CDR2 SMNVEV (reference sequence). This CDR3 is built from 14 residues. Trimming removed 5 bases at V and 1 base at J, with 11 bases between. This clonotype was seen more than once but under ten times. The rearrangement uses TRBV27 and TRBJ1-1; no definite D call. This sequence originates from a human donor who was either an allogeneic HSCT recipient or a stem cell or donor lymphocyte infusion donor (not recorded which). It is not recorded whose cells these are; they may come from a transplant donor. The specimen was blood, either unsorted or a sorted T cell fraction (not recorded which). Here the CDR3 reads CASSVETANTEAFF. Here the CDR3 DNA reads TGTGCCAGCAGTGTCGAGACGGCGAACACTGAAGCTTTCTTT.